These 5 T cell receptor beta chains came from one sample sequenced in a study of blood T cell repertoires in COVID-19. TCRdb keeps only in-frame clones here, not all; method: immunoSEQ multiplex PCR. The repertoire holds 50,000 to 65,000 clones, 88% seen once, with 3.5% to 4% in the top ten. Sequenced material: peripheral blood. Source of these receptors: an older man with acute or convalescent COVID-19.

The V and J genes are TRBV7-9 and TRBJ1-2, with D maybe TRBD1 (6 bases). Looked up from germline, CDR1 is SEHNR and CDR2 is FQNEAQ (reference sequence). This CDR3 spans 14 amino acids. Trimming shortened V by 1 base and J by 4 bases, and 10 bases separated the two germline ends. The DNA of the CDR3 is TGTGCCAGCAGCTTAGGGACAGCCCCCTATGGCTACACCTTC. Amino acid sequence: CASSLGTAPYGYTF. The variable domain in full, with the rest retrieved from reference TRBV7-9 and TRBJ1-2, is DTGVSQNPRHKITKRGQNVTFRCDPISEHNRLYWYRQTLGQGPEFLTYFQNEAQLEKSRLLSDRFSAERPKGSFSTLEIQRTEQGDSAMYLCASSLGTAPYGYTFGSGTRLTVV.

The chain has TRBV13 and TRBJ1-1; the D is unclear. Germline loops: CDR1 PRHDT, CDR2 FYEKMQ (reference sequence). CDR3 length: 17 residues. V was shortened by 4 bases and J by 0 bases, with 18 bases between the two germline ends. CDR3 coding DNA: TGTGCCAGCAGCTCACTAGAAGATCGGGATATGAACACTGAAGCTTTCTTT. Translated: CASSSLEDRDMNTEAFF.

V is TRBV5-1 and J is TRBJ2-1; 13 nucleotides agree with TRBD2. The CDR3 is 15 residues long. Per the germline V gene, CDR1 is SGHRS and CDR2 is YFSETQ. V shed 2 bases, J shed 9 bases, and the junction held 5 bases outside the gene matches. The CDR3 DNA sequence: TGCGCCAGCAGCTTAACTAGCGGGGGGGCCAGTGAGCAGTTCTTC. Translating it yields CASSLTSGGASEQFF.

This clone was counted once. The chain recombines TRBV19 with TRBJ2-7; no clear D. The V end was cut by 5 bases, the J end by 3 bases, with 11 bases between. The CDR3 is 13 residues long. The germline V gene has CDR1 LNHDA and CDR2 SQIVND (reference sequence). CDR3 residues: CASSGSHYYEQYF. CDR3 nucleotide sequence: TGTGCCAGTAGTGGTTCCCACTACTACGAGCAGTACTTC.

This rearrangement joins TRBV7-3 to TRBJ2-1, with 11 bases identical to TRBD2. There are 17 residues in the CDR3. The ends lost 5 bases at V and 5 bases at J; junction bases unmatched: 11. Germline V CDR1 and CDR2: SGHTA, FQGTGA. As DNA, the CDR3 is TGTGCCAGCAGCCCGAGAAAGGCTAGCGGGGGGAACAATGAGCAGTTCTTC. This translates into CASSPRKASGGNNEQFF.